Shown below are 2 T cell receptor beta chains from a single sample sequenced in a study of OX40 agonist ivuxolimab in advanced cancers. TCRdb keeps only in-frame clones here, not all; method: immunoSEQ multiplex PCR. The sample yields approximately 74,000 clones, over 80% seen once. Sequenced here: CD4+ or CD8+ T cells sorted from blood, sampled in a trial of the OX40 agonist ivuxolimab. The receptor source for this set is an adult with an advanced solid tumor such as melanoma, head and neck, liver or kidney cancer.

The chain recombines TRBV27 with TRBJ2-7, with unresolved D. Germline-derived CDR1 and CDR2 are MNHEY and SMNVEV (reference sequence). The CDR3 length is 15 residues. Trimming removed 6 bases at V and 0 bases at J, with 15 bases between. The CDR3: CASSLGMTLSYEQYF. CDR3 nucleotides: TGTGCCAGCAGCCTGGGGATGACGCTCTCCTACGAGCAGTACTTC.

The J gene is TRBJ2-7, the V gene TRBV7-9; D remains ambiguous. The germline V and J ends were trimmed by 2 bases and 6 bases, with 14 bases remaining between them. Looked up from germline, CDR1 is SEHNR and CDR2 is FQNEAQ (reference sequence). CDR3 length: 14 amino acids. The CDR3 region has the DNA TGTGCCAGCAGCTTACCCTATTCAGAGGCCGAGCAGTACTTC. Amino acids: CASSLPYSEAEQYF.